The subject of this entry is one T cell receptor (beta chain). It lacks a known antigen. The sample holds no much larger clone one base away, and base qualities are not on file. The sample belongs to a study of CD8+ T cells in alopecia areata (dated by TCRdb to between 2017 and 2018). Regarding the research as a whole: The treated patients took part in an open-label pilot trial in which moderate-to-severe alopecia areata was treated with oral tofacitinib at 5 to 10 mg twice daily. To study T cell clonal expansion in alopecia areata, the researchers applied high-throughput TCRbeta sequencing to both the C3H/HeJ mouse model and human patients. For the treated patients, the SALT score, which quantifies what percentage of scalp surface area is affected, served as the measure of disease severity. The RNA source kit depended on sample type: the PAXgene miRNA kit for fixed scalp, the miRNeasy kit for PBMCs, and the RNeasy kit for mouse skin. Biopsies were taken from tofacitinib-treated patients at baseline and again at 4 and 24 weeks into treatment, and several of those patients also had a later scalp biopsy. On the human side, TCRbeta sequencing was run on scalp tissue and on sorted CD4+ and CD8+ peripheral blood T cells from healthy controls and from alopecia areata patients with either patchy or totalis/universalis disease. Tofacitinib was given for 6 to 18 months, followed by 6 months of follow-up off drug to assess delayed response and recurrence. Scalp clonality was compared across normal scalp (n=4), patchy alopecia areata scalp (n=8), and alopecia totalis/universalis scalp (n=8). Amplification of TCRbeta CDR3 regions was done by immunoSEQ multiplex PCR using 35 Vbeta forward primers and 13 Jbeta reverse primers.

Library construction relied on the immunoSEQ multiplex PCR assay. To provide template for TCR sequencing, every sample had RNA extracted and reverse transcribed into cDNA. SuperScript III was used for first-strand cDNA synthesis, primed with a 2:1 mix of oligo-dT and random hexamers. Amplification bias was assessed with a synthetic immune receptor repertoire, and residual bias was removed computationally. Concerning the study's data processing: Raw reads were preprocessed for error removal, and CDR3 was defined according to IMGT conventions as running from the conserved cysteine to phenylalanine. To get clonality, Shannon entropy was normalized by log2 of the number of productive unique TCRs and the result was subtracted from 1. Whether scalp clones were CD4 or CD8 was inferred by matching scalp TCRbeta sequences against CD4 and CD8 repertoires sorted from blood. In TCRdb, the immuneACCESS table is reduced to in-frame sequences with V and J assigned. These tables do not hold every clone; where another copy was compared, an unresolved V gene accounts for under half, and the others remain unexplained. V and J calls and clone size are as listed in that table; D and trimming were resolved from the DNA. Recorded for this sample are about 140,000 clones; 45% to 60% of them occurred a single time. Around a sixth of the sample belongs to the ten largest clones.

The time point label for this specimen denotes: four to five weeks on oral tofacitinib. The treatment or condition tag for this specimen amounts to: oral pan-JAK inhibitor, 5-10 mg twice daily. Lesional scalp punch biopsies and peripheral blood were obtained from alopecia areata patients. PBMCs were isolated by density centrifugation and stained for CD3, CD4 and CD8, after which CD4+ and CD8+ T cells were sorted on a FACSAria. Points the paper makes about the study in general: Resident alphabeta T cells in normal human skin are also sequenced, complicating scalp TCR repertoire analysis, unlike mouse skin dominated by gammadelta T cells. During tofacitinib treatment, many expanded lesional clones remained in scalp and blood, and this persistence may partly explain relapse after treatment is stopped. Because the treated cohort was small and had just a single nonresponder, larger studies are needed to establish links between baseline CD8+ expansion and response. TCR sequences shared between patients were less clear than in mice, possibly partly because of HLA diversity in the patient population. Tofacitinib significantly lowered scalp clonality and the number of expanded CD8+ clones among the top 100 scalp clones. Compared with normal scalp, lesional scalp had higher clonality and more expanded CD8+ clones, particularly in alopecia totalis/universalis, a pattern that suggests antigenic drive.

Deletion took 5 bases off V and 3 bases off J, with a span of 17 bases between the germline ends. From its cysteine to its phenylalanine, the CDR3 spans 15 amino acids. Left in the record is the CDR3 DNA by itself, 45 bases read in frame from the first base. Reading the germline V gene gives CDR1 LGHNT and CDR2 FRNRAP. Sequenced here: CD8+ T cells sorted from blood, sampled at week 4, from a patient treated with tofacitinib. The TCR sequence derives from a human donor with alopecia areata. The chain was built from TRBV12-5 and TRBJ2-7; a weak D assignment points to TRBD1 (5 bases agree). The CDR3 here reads CASGAPQGIGYEQYF. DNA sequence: TGTGCTAGTGGTGCGCCCCAGGGAATTGGCTACGAGCAGTACTTC. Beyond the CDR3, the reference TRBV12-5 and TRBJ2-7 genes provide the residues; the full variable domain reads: DARVTQTPRHKVTEMGQEVTMRCQPILGHNTVFWYRQTMMQGLELLAYFRNRAPLDDSGMPKDRFSAEMPDATLATLKIQPSEPRDSAVYFCASGAPQGIGYEQYFGPGTRLTVT.